One T cell receptor beta chain is described in this entry. Its antigen is not known. Per germline, CDR1 SGHNT and CDR2 YYREEE (reference sequence). The CDR3 contains 16 residues. Trimming at V came to 3 bases and at J to 1 base, leaving 6 bases not matched to a gene. MiXCR was run by TCRdb on the reads, yielding one entry per CDR3 protein. This repertoire shows approximately 400,000 distinct CDR3 sequences, 25% to 40% found once; its top ten account for roughly an eighth. The record originates from a study of T cell repertoires in cytomegalovirus infection. Background on the study: A matching HLA type, together with CMV infection, was signaled by public TCR beta signatures.

Study-wide results and caveats: Ex vivo responses were dominated by HLA-C-restricted CMV-specific TCR beta clonotypes.

Material for sequencing was PBMCs. This rearrangement joins TRBV5-4 to TRBJ2-2; 7 bases match TRBD2. The sequence was collected from a human donor in good health (CMV status not recorded). Some clones in this sample may be carry-over from other donors' samples. Here the CDR3 DNA reads TGTGCCAGCAGCTGGGGGGGAACGGGGAACACCGGGGAGCTGTTTTTT. It codes for CASSWGGTGNTGELFF.